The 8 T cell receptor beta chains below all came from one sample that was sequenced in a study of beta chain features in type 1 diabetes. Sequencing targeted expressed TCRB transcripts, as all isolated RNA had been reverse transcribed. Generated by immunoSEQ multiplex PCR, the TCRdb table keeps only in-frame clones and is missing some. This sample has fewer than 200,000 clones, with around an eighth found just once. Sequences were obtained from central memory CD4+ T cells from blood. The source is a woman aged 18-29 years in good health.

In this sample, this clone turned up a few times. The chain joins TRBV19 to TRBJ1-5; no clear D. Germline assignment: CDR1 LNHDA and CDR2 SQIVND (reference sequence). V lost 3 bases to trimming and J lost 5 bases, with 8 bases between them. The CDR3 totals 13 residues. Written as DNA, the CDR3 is TGTGCCAGTAGTATTGAACACGATCAGCCCCAGCATTTT. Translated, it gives CASSIEHDQPQHF.

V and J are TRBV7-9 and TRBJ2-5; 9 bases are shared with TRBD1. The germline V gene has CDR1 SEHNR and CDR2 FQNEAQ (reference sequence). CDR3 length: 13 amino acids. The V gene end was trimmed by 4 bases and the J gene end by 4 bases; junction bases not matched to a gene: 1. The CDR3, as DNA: TGTGCCAGCAGCTCGACAGGGGGAGAGACCCAGTACTTC. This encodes CASSSTGGETQYF.

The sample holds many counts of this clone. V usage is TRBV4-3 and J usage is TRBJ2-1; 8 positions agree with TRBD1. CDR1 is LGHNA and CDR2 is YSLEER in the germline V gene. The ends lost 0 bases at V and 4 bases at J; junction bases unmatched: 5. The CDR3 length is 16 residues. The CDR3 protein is CASSQEGRGRYNEQFF. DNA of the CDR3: TGCGCCAGCAGCCAAGAAGGCAGGGGGCGATACAATGAGCAGTTCTTC.

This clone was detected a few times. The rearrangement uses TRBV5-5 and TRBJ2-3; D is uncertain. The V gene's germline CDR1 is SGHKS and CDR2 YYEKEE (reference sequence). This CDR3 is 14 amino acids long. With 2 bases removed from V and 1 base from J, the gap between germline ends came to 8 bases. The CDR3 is CASSFSSGTDTQYF. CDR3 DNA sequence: TGTGCCAGCAGCTTTTCCTCTGGCACAGATACGCAGTATTTT.

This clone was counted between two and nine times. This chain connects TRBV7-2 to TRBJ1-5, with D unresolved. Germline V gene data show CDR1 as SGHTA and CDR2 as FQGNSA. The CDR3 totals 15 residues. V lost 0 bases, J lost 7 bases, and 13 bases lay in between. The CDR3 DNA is TGTGCCAGCAGCTTAGCGAGGCCGGGTGGGCAGCCCCAGCATTTT. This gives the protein CASSLARPGGQPQHF.

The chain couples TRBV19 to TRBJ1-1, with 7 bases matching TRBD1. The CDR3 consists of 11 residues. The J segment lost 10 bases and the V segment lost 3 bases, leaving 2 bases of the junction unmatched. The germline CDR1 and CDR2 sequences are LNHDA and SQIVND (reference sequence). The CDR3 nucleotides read TGTGCCAGTAGTATGAACAGGGGAGCTTTCTTT. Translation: CASSMNRGAFF.

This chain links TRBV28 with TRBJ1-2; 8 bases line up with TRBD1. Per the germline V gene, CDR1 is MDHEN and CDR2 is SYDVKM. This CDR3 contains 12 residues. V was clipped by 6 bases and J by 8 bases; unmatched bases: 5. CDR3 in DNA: TGTGCCAGCAGCTCCAGGGGGCGGGGCTACACCTTC. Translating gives CASSSRGRGYTF.

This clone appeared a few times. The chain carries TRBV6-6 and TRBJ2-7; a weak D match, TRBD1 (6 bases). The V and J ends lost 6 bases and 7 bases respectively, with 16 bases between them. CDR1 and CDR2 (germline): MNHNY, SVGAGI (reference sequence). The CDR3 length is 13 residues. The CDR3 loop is CASSNRVQREQYF. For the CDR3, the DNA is TGTGCCAGCAGCAACAGGGTCCAAAGGGAGCAGTACTTC.